The 21 T cell receptor beta chains below were found in one sample sequenced in a study of cytomegalovirus exposure and HLA in healthy donors. The PCR made use of 60 Vbeta and 13 Jbeta primers. This table comes from immunoSEQ multiplex PCR, and its TCRdb copy is limited to in-frame clones, with some not included. The profile shows under 150,000 clones, over 75% of them singletons. The sample consisted of PBMCs. These receptors originate from a woman aged 25 to 45 in good health and CMV-seropositive.

The rearrangement joins TRBV7-9 to TRBJ1-1, with unresolved D. Germline CDR1 and CDR2: SEHNR and FQNEAQ (reference sequence). This CDR3 has 15 amino acids. V dropped 4 bases and J dropped 0 bases, with 12 bases sitting between them. The CDR3 DNA reads TGTGCCAGCAGCTCAAAACAAACAGTGAACACTGAAGCTTTCTTT. It yields the protein CASSSKQTVNTEAFF.

The gene calls are TRBV11-3 and TRBJ2-7; a weak D match, TRBD2 (6 bases). Germline assignment: CDR1 SGHNT and CDR2 YENEEA. V lost 5 bases and J lost 5, with 13 bases in between. This CDR3 spans 13 amino acids. The DNA of the CDR3 is TGTGCCAGCAGCCCGACTAGTCCGAACGAGCAGTACTTC. It specifies CASSPTSPNEQYF.

This clone was recorded once. The gene calls are TRBV10-3 and TRBJ2-7; 12 bases align to TRBD2. CDR3 size: 13 residues. V lost 5 bases and J lost 6; bases outside the gene matches: 2. Per the germline V gene, CDR1 is ENHRY and CDR2 is SYGVKD. The CDR3 loop is CAISLAGGGEQYF. DNA of the CDR3: TGTGCCATCAGTCTAGCGGGAGGGGGCGAGCAGTACTTC.

This chain uses TRBV7-9 with TRBJ2-3; D not certain. Germline V gene data show CDR1 as SEHNR and CDR2 as FQNEAQ (reference sequence). The CDR3 extends over 14 amino acids. V was trimmed by 4 bases and J by 4 bases, leaving 12 bases between them. The CDR3 sequence: CASSYVISADTQYF. The CDR3, as DNA: TGTGCCAGCAGCTACGTTATATCGGCAGATACGCAGTATTTT.

The V call is TRBV5-1, the J call TRBJ2-3; D is undetermined. This CDR3 contains 12 residues. Germline CDR1 is SGHRS and CDR2 is YFSETQ. V lost 0 bases and J lost 6, with 5 bases in between. CDR3 residues: CASSLAGDTQYF. Here the CDR3 DNA reads TGCGCCAGCAGCTTGGCCGGTGATACGCAGTATTTT.

The V call is TRBV10-2, the J call TRBJ2-1, with TRBD2 matching 11 bases. The junction had 13 bases not matched to a gene; V was cut back by 3 bases and J by 0 bases. Germline CDR1 is WSHSY and CDR2 is SAAADI. CDR3 length: 20 amino acids. The CDR3 loop reads CASSDPSWASGGSSYNEQFF. In nucleotides, the CDR3 is TGCGCCAGCAGTGACCCAAGTTGGGCTAGCGGGGGGAGCTCCTACAATGAGCAGTTCTTC.

The table lists this clone with a count of one. CDR3: CASSQTGGANTEAFF. In DNA, the CDR3 is TGTGCCAGCTCCCAGACAGGGGGCGCGAACACTGAAGCTTTCTTT. The rearrangement links TRBV11-3 to TRBJ1-1, with 10 bases aligning to TRBD1. The CDR3 contains 15 residues. With V trimmed by 8 bases and J by 1 base, 7 bases remained unmatched. From germline, CDR1 is SGHNT and CDR2 YENEEA.

The V gene is TRBV27, the J gene TRBJ1-5, with D unclear. The CDR3 has 13 residues. Germline values: CDR1 MNHEY, CDR2 SMNVEV (reference sequence). V was clipped by 3 bases and J by 6 bases, with 9 bases between them. The CDR3 here is CASSFGLTQPQHF. In DNA form, the CDR3 reads TGTGCCAGCAGTTTTGGGCTTACTCAGCCCCAGCATTTT.

This sequence joins TRBV2 and TRBJ1-2, with D perhaps matching TRBD1 (6 bases). V was clipped by 4 bases and J by 8 bases, with 8 bases between them. CDR1 is SNHLY and CDR2 is FYNNEI in the germline V gene. This CDR3 comprises 11 residues. The CDR3, as DNA: TGTGCCAGCAGTGTAGGGGGAGGCTACACCTTC. It translates to CASSVGGGYTF.

This rearrangement joins TRBV19 to TRBJ2-2; 10 bases are shared with TRBD2. The CDR3 contains 16 residues. Germline V gene sequence: CDR1 LNHDA, CDR2 SQIVND (reference sequence). The V segment lost 7 bases and the J segment 4 bases; nucleotides outside the gene matches: 9. The CDR3 sequence: CASTRTSGTFTGELFF. CDR3 bases: TGTGCCAGTACTCGAACTAGCGGGACTTTCACCGGGGAGCTGTTTTTT.

J is TRBJ1-1 and V is TRBV27; 10 bases are shared with TRBD1. This CDR3 has 17 amino acids. Trimming removed 5 bases from V and 1 base from J; junction bases left unmatched: 10. Germline V gene sequence: CDR1 MNHEY, CDR2 SMNVEV (reference sequence). This CDR3 reads CASSRPGQGTQNTEAFF. The CDR3 bases are TGTGCCAGCAGTCGACCGGGACAGGGGACCCAGAACACTGAAGCTTTCTTT.

The rearrangement links TRBV19 to TRBJ1-1; D gene uncertain. Per the germline V gene, CDR1 is LNHDA and CDR2 is SQIVND (reference sequence). Trimming removed 1 base from V and 8 bases from J, with 11 bases in between. The CDR3 has 13 amino acids. The chain's CDR3 is CASSIAQRGEAFF. CDR3 bases: TGTGCCAGTAGTATAGCTCAACGAGGGGAAGCTTTCTTT.

This clone was counted between two and nine times. This chain joins TRBV27 and TRBJ2-3; maybe TRBD2 (7 bases). V was pared by 7 bases and J by 0 bases, with 11 bases between. There are 14 residues in the CDR3. CDR1 and CDR2 (germline): MNHEY, SMNVEV (reference sequence). The CDR3 reads CASTRGGSTDTQYF. The DNA for the CDR3 is TGTGCCAGCACCAGGGGAGGGAGCACAGATACGCAGTATTTT.

This clone was found a few times. This chain uses TRBV5-6 with TRBJ2-3; 8 bases line up with TRBD2. Trimming took 0 bases from V and 4 from J; bases not matched to a gene: 4. Germline loops: CDR1 SGHDT, CDR2 YYEEEE. The CDR3 runs 15 residues. CDR3 sequence (DNA): TGTGCCAGCAGCTTGGTTCCGGGGGGGCCAGATACGCAGTATTTT. It specifies CASSLVPGGPDTQYF.

The sample holds a few counts of this clone. The J gene is TRBJ1-5, the V gene TRBV6-1; the D gene is possibly TRBD1 (5 bases). CDR3 length equals 17 residues. Per the germline V gene, CDR1 is MNHNS and CDR2 is SASEGT. Between the trimmed V and J ends, which lost 3 bases and 0 bases, there was a span of 15 bases. CDR3 coding DNA: TGTGCCAGCAGTGAGGGGTGGACACAATATAGCAATCAGCCCCAGCATTTT. Protein: CASSEGWTQYSNQPQHF.

This clone was seen more than once but under ten times. V and J are TRBV18 and TRBJ1-1; tentative D call: TRBD1 (5 bases). V lost 1 base, J lost 3 bases, and 12 bases lay in between. CDR1 is KGHSH and CDR2 is LQKENI in the germline V gene. There are 15 residues in the CDR3. The CDR3 region is CASSPQNIRDTEAFF. The CDR3 DNA sequence: TGTGCCAGCTCACCACAGAATATCAGGGACACTGAAGCTTTCTTT. The variable domain in full, with the rest retrieved from reference TRBV18 and TRBJ1-1, is NAGVMQNPRHLVRRRGQEARLRCSPMKGHSHVYWYRQLPEEGLKFMVYLQKENIIDESGMPKERFSAEFPKEGPSILRIQQVVRGDSAAYFCASSPQNIRDTEAFFGQGTRLTVV.

The chain employs TRBV5-4 and TRBJ2-7; 14 bases align to TRBD2. The CDR3 covers 16 residues. CDR1 and CDR2 from the germline V gene are SGHNT and YYREEE (reference sequence). V shed 4 bases, J shed 0 bases, and the junction held 3 bases outside the gene matches. Here the CDR3 DNA reads TGTGCCAGCAGCCCGGGACTAGCGGGAGCCTCCTACGAGCAGTACTTC. Protein product: CASSPGLAGASYEQYF.

The chain recombines TRBV5-8 with TRBJ2-1; D ambiguous. V was clipped by 2 bases and J by 6 bases, with 15 bases between them. CDR1 is SGHTS and CDR2 is YDEGEE in the germline V gene. The CDR3 totals 15 residues. CDR3 in amino acids: CASSLIDSTPNEQFF. CDR3 in DNA: TGTGCCAGCAGCTTAATTGATTCGACACCCAATGAGCAGTTCTTC.

The genes are TRBV19 and TRBJ1-2; 10 bases align to TRBD1. V was pared by 6 bases and J by 2 bases, with 3 bases of the junction left unmatched. Germline-derived CDR1 and CDR2 are LNHDA and SQIVND (reference sequence). The CDR3 sequence is 14 residues long. The CDR3 DNA reads as TGTGCCAGTAGGGGGGACAGGGGAAACTATGGCTACACCTTC. Its translation: CASRGDRGNYGYTF.

This chain links TRBV6-5 with TRBJ2-3; 7 bases line up with TRBD1. The CDR3 totals 14 residues. CDR1 and CDR2 from the germline V gene are MNHEY and SVGAGI. V gave up 7 bases and J gave up 3 bases; unmatched junction bases: 7. The CDR3, as DNA: TGTGCCAGCAAAATCGACAGGGAAACAGATACGCAGTATTTT. Protein product: CASKIDRETDTQYF.

This sequence joins TRBV6-5 and TRBJ2-7; 8 bases line up with TRBD1. V was pared by 3 bases and J by 2 bases, with 6 bases of the junction left unmatched. In germline, CDR1 is MNHEY, CDR2 SVGAGI. The CDR3 runs 15 residues. CDR3 region: CASSYSGGTPYEQYF. CDR3 nucleotides: TGTGCCAGCAGTTATTCAGGGGGCACCCCCTACGAGCAGTACTTC.